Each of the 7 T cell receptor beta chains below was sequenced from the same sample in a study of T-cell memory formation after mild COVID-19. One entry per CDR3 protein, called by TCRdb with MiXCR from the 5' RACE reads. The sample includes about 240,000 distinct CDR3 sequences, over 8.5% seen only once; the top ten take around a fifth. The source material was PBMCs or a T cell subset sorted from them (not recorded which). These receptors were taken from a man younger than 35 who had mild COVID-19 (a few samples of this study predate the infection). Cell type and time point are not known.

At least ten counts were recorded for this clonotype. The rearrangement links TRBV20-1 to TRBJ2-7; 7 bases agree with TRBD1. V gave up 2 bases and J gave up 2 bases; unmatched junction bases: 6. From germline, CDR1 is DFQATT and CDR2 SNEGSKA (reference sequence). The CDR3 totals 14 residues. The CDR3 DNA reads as TGCAGTGCTAGACCACAGGGGTTGACCTACGAGCAGTACTTC. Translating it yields CSARPQGLTYEQYF.

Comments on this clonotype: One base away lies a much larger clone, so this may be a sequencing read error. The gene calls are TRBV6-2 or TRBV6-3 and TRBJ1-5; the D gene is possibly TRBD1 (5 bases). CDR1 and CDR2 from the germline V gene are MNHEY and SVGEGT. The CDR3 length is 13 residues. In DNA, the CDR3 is TGTTCCAGCAGCCCCGGGGCAGGGCAGCCCCAGCATTTT. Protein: CSSSPGAGQPQHF.

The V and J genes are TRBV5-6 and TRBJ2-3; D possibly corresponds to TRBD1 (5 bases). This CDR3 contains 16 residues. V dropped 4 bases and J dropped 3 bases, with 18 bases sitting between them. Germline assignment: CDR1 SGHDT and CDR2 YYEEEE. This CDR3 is CASSPPAGSATDTQYF. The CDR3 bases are TGTGCCAGCAGCCCCCCCGCAGGGTCGGCGACAGATACGCAGTATTTT.

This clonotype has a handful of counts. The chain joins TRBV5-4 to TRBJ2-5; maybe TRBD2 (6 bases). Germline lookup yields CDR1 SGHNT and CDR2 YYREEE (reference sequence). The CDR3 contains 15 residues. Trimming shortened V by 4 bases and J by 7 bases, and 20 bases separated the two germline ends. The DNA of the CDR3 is TGTGCCAGCAGCCCAGAGGGAGGAGCGGGTCGGACCCAGTACTTC. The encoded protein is CASSPEGGAGRTQYF.

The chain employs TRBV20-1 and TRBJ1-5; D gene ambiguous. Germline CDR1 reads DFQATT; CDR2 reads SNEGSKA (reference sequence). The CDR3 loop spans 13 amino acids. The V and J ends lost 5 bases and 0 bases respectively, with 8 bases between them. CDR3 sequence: CSARPSSNQPQHF. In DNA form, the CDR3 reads TGCAGTGCTCGACCCAGTAGCAATCAGCCCCAGCATTTT.

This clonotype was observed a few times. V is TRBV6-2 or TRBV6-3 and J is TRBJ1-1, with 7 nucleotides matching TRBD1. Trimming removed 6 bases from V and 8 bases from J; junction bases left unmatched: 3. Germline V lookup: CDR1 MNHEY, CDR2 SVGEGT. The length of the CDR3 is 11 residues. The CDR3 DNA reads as TGTGCCAGCAGCACAGGGGCAGAAGCTTTCTTT. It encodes CASSTGAEAFF.

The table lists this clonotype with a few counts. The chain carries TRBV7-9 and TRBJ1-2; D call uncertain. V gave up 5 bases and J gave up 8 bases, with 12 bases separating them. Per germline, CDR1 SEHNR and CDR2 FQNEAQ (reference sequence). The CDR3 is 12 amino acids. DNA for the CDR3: TGTGCCAGCAGCCCCGACTTTTTCGGCTACACCTTC. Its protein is CASSPDFFGYTF.